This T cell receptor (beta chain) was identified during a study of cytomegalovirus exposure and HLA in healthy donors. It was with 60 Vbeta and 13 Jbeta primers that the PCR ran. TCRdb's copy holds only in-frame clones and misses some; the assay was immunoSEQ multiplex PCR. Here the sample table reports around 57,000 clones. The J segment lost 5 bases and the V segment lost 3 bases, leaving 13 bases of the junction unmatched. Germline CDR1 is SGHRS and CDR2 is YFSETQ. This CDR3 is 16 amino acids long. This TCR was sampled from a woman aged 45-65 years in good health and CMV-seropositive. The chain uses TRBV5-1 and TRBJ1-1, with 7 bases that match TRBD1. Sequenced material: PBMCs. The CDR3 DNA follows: TGCGCCAGCAGCTCGAGAACCAGGGGGTTCGGGACTGAAGCTTTCTTT. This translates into CASSSRTRGFGTEAFF.